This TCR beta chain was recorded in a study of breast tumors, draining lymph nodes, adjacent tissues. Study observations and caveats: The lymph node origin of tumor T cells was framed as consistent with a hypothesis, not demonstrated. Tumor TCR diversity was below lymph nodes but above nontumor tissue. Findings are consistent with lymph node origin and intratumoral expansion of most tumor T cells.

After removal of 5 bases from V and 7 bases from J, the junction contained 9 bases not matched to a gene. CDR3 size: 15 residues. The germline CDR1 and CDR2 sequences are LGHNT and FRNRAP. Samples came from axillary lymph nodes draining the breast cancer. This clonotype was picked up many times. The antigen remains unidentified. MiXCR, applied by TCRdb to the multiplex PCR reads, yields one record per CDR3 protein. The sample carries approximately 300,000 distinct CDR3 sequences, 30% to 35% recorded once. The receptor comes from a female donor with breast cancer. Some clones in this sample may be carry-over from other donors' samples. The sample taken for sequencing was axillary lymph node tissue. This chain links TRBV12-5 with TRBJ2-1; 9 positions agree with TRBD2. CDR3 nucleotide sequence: TGTGCTAGTGGTCCCCGGCTAGCGGGGAATAATGAGCAGTTCTTC. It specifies CASGPRLAGNNEQFF.